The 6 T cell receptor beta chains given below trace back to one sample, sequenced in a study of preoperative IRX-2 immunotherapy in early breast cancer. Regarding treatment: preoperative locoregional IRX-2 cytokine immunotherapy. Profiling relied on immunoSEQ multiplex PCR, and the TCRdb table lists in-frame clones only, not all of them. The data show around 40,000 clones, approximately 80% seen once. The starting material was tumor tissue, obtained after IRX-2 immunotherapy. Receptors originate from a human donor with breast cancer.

This CDR3 is CATSGAEGGYGYTF. The CDR3 coding sequence is TGTGCCACCAGCGGAGCCGAGGGTGGCTATGGCTACACCTTC. V gene TRBV15 combines with J gene TRBJ1-2; D gene uncertain. Germline V gene sequence: CDR1 LNHNV, CDR2 YYDKDF (reference sequence). Trimming cost V 5 bases and J 4 bases, with 14 bases left between them. This CDR3 has 14 residues. Variable domain in full (rest from reference TRBV15 and TRBJ1-2): DAMVIQNPRYQVTQFGKPVTLSCSQTLNHNVMYWYQQKSSQAPKLLFHYYDKDFNNEADTPDNFQSRRPNTSFCFLDIRSPGLGDTAMYLCATSGAEGGYGYTFGSGTRLTVV.

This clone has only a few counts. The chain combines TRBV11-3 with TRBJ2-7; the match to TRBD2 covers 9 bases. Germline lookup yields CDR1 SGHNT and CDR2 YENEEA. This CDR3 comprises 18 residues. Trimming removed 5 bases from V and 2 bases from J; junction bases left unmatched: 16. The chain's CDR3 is CASSARTPTSGVAYEQYF. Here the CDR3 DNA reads TGTGCCAGCAGCGCCCGGACCCCGACTAGCGGCGTTGCCTACGAGCAGTACTTC.

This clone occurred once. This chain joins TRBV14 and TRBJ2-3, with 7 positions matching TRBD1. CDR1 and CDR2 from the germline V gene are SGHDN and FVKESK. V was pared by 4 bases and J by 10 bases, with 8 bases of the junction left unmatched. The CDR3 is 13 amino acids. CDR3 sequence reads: CASSPRQGSPQYF. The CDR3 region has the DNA TGTGCCAGCAGCCCACGACAGGGCTCTCCGCAGTATTTT.

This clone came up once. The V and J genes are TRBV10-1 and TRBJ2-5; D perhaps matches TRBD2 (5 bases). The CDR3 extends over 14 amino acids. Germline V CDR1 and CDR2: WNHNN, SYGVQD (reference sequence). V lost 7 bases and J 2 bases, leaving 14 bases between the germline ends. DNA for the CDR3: TGCGCCAGCATCGCGGGTGGTTTACAAGAGACCCAGTACTTC. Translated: CASIAGGLQETQYF.

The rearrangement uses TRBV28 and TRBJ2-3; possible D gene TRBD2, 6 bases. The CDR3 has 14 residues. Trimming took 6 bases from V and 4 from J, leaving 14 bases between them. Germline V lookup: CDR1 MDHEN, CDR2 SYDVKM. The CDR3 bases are TGTGCCAGCAGAAAAGGAGGGAGCGCAGATACGCAGTATTTT. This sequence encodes CASRKGGSADTQYF.

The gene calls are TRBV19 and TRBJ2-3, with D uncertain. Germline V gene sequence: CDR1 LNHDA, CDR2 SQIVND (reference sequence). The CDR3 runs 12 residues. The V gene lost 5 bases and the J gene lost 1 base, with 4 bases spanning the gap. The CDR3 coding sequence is TGTGCCAGTAGTGAGCGCACAGATACGCAGTATTTT. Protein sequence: CASSERTDTQYF. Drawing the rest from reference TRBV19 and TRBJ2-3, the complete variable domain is DGGITQSPKYLFRKEGQNVTLSCEQNLNHDAMYWYRQDPGQGLRLIYYSQIVNDFQKGDIAEGYSVSREKKESFPLTVTSAQKNPTAFYLCASSERTDTQYFGPGTRLTVL.